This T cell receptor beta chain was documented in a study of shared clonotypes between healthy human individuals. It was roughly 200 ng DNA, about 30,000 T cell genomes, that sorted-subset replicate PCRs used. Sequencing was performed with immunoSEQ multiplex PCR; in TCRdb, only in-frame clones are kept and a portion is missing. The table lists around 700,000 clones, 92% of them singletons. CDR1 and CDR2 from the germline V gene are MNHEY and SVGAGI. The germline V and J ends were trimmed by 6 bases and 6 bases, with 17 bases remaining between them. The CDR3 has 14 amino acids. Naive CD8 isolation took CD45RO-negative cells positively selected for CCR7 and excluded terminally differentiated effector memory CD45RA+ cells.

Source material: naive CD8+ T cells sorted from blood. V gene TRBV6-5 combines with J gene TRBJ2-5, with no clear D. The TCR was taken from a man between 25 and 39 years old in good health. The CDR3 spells CASSPRADLQTQYF. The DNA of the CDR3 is TGTGCCAGCAGCCCTCGAGCCGACCTGCAGACCCAGTACTTC.